This T cell receptor (beta chain) was identified in a study of blood T cell repertoires in COVID-19 (TCRdb year 2020). Background on the whole study: Samples from collaborators originated in the United States, Italy and Spain and spanned both the acute and convalescent phases of COVID-19. The material from the prospective study consisted of cDNA or gDNA derived from T cells, B-cell-depleted T cells, or PBMCs. Deeply sampled blood TCRbeta repertoires from subjects exposed to, actively infected with, or recovered from COVID-19 were included in the dataset. The repertoires were made available in a free public database intended to serve as a resource for research on the immune response to SARS-CoV-2. The samples were drawn from the first 160 participants of the ongoing ImmuneRACE study and from about 1,200 subjects provided by 6 global collaborators. Sample metadata almost always included a de-identified subject ID, COVID-19 status, age in years and sex. HLA class I and class II types, where available, came from metadata supplied by the sample provider rather than from assay-based typing.

Concerning this clone: The specificity of this receptor is unknown. Base qualities are missing; no much larger clone stands one base away.

TCRbeta CDR3 regions were amplified from genomic DNA by means of the immunoSEQ Assay, a bias-controlled multiplex PCR. In the authors' own workflow: The number of nucleated cells in each sample was estimated by amplification of reference gene primers within the assay. To quantify the absolute abundance of each unique TCRbeta CDR3 rearrangement, sequence reads were collapsed and filtered. Productive Simpson clonality was computed per sample as the square root of Simpson's diversity index over productive rearrangements. As stored in TCRdb, this immuneACCESS dataset retains in-frame rearrangements with V and J assigned. A fraction of the clones does not appear; measured against another copy, unresolved V genes explain less than half of the discrepancy, and the remainder lacks a known reason. V and J calls and clone size follow that table, whereas D and trimming were derived from the DNA. The sample table shows roughly 140,000 clones, and 75% to 90% are seen once. In total, the top ten clones hold approximately 11% of the sample.

For this chain, trimming is 0 bases at the V end and 0 bases at the J end, and the number of junction bases without a gene match is 0. The CDR3 has 15 amino acids, counting the end cysteine and phenylalanine. CDR3 DNA is the only sequence kept; it has 45 bases, read in frame from the first base. Based on the germline V gene, the CDR1 and CDR2 sequences are SGHRS and YFSETQ. The paper's findings and limits, for the study overall: Clinical and demographic metadata were provided uncurated, with the amount varying by source and participant.

Each collaborating institution followed its own protocols to collect whole blood in K2EDTA tubes. For TCRbeta analysis, collaborators shipped samples in one of three forms: frozen whole blood, isolated PBMCs, or DNA extracted from either of those sample types. The sequence links TRBV5-1 to TRBJ2-5; 9 central bases correspond to TRBD1. Sequencing was carried out using peripheral blood. This receptor was taken from a woman aged 80 or over with acute or convalescent COVID-19. The CDR3 protein is CASSLGDRDQETQYF. In nucleotides, the sequence is TGCGCCAGCAGCTTGGGGGACAGGGACCAAGAGACCCAGTACTTC.